This is a list of T cell receptor beta chains from one sample in a study of cytomegalovirus exposure and HLA in healthy donors. Clones were sequenced by immunoSEQ multiplex PCR, and TCRdb holds only the in-frame ones, with some missing. The sample carries over 120,000 clones, over 70% recorded once. The sample consisted of PBMCs. These receptor sequences come from a man in his thirties or forties in good health and CMV-seronegative. CDR3s leave out the opening cysteine and the closing phenylalanine or tryptophan. The order of the fields is V gene, J gene, CDR3 length, CDR3 protein.

TRBV7-9,TRBJ2-1,17,ASSLGDGGWNSSYNEQF
TRBV7-8,NA,13,ASSEETGNGYEQY
TRBV25-1,TRBJ1-3,11,ASSHSSGNTIY
TRBV6-5,TRBJ2-7,13,ASSKGTSGGGEQY
TRBV28,TRBJ1-5,13,ASSFISLSNQPQH
TRBV5-1,TRBJ2-5,14,ASSLGTSGSQETQY
TRBV9,TRBJ1-2,12,ASSVGGGWYGYT
TRBV11-2,TRBJ1-1,13,ASTLRGGGYTEAF
TRBV29-1,TRBJ1-2,10,SVGTPNYGYT
TRBV11-2,TRBJ2-7,13,ASSSGRGSSYEQY
TRBV19,TRBJ1-4,13,ASTNSFTGGEKLF
TRBV6-1,TRBJ2-7,13,ASSERQGLSYEQY
TRBV7-9,TRBJ2-7,13,ASTLGGDRSYEQY
TRBV2,TRBJ2-2,13,ASMSGTTNTGELF
TRBV18,TRBJ1-2,12,ASSPPLLGTGYT
TRBV6-5,TRBJ2-1,11,ASNKQGYNEQF
TRBV2,TRBJ1-6,16,ASSEDPLRQPYNSPLH
TRBV5-6,TRBJ2-7,10,ASSLTGRKQY
TRBV5-1,TRBJ2-5,11,ASSLGGGETQY
TRBV30,TRBJ2-1,11,AWSVLAGGEQF
TRBV28,TRBJ2-7,11,ASSLTGNYEQY
TRBV15,TRBJ2-7,12,ATSRTGHGHEQY
TRBV19,TRBJ1-2,11,AIGGQAQRGYT
TRBV4-1,TRBJ1-5,14,ASSPRELYSNQPQH
TRBV4-2,TRBJ2-2,18,ASSQDPQTSERANTGELF
TRBV6-5,TRBJ1-6,13,ASSRSTGTSAPLH
TRBV9,TRBJ2-2,15,ASSEETEPTNTGELF
TRBV5-4,TRBJ2-2,13,ASSGPRGRTGELF
TRBV11-3,TRBJ2-7,10,ASSETGREAY
TRBV5-1,TRBJ2-5,13,ASSSAGTEQETQY
TRBV5-8,TRBJ1-5,11,ASSLPEFQPQH
TRBV6-5,TRBJ1-1,10,ASSQGDTEAF
TRBV5-5,TRBJ2-7,9,ASSSGYEQY
TRBV9,TRBJ1-3,14,ASSPPGRRGGNTIY
TRBV11-3,TRBJ2-7,11,ASSLEPHYEQY
TRBV7-2,TRBJ2-7,13,ASSLLAGPSYEQY
TRBV5-1,TRBJ2-7,13,ASSFPGTGVDEQY
TRBV4-1,TRBJ1-2,14,ASSPGGGHSNYGYT
TRBV6-5,TRBJ1-3,13,ASSYSGRGGNTIY
TRBV25-1,TRBJ2-3,15,ASSESPGLAPSDTQY
TRBV11-3,TRBJ2-3,13,ASSGLRGGPDTQY
TRBV5-6,TRBJ2-3,10,ASSVSGDTQY
TRBV10-3,TRBJ2-4,11,ATQLAELNSQY
TRBV30,TRBJ2-6,9,AWSAANVLT
TRBV13,TRBJ2-5,14,ASSARLADFQETQY
TRBV6-6,TRBJ1-4,14,ASSYRRTVVREKLF
TRBV5-4,TRBJ1-1,12,ASSLETMNTEAF
TRBV6-5,TRBJ1-4,12,ASSYSARVEKLF
TRBV7-2,TRBJ2-7,12,ASSFWDRVGVQY
TRBV2,TRBJ2-7,11,ASSIDRSYEQY